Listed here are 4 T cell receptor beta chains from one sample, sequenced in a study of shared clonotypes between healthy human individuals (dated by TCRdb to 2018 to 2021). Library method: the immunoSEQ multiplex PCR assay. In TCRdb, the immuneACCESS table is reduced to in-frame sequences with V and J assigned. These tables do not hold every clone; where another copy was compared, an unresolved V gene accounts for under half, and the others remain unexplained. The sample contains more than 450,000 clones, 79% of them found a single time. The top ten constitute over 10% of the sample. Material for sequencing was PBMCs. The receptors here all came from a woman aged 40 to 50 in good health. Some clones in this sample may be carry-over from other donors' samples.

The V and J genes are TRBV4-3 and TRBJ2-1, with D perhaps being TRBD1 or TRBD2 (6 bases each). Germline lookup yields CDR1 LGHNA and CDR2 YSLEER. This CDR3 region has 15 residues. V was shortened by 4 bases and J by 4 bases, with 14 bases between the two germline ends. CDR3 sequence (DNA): TGCGCCAGCAGCCCAACAGGGAGGTTGTACAATGAGCAGTTCTTC. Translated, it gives CASSPTGRLYNEQFF.

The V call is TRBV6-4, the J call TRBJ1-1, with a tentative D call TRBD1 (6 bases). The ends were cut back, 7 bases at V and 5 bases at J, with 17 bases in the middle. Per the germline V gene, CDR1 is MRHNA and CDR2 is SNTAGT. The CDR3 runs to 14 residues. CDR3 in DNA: TGTGCCAGCATGTCGACAGGTAATATGACTGAAGCTTTCTTT. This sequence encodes CASMSTGNMTEAFF.

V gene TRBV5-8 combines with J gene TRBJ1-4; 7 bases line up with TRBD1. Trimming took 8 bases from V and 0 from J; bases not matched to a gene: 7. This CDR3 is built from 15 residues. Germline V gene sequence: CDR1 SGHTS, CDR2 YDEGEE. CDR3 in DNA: TGTGCCAGTAAGCCCGGGACAGCAACTAATGAAAAACTGTTTTTT. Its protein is CASKPGTATNEKLFF. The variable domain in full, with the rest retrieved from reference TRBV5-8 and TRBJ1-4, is EAGVTQSPTHLIKTRGQQATLRCSPISGHTSVYWYQQALGLGLQFLLWYDEGEERNRGNFPPRFSGRQFPNYSSELNVNALELEDSALYLCASKPGTATNEKLFFGSGTQLSVL.

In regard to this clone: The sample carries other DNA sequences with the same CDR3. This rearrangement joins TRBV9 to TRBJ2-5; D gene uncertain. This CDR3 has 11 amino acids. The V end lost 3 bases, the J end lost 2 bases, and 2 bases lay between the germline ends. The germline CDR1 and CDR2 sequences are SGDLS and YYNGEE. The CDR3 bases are TGTGCCAGCAGCGCTCAAGAGACCCAGTACTTC. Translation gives CASSAQETQYF.